These 17 T cell receptor beta chains came from one sample sequenced in a study of T cell responses to AZD1222 COVID-19 vaccine. Sequencing used immunoSEQ multiplex PCR; TCRdb keeps in-frame clones, though not all of them. The sample shows some 120,000 clones, 89% of them seen only once. The source material was peripheral blood, sampled on day 0 of AZD1222 vaccination. These receptors all stem from an adult in good health.

The chain carries TRBV19 and TRBJ1-3; D gene ambiguous. V was trimmed by 0 bases and J by 3 bases, leaving 12 bases between them. Germline V gene lookup returns CDR1 LNHDA and CDR2 SQIVND (reference sequence). The CDR3 length is 16 residues. The CDR3, as DNA: TGTGCCAGTAGTATAGATCGAGCTGCAGGTGGAAACACCATATATTTT. Residues: CASSIDRAAGGNTIYF.

This clone came up once. The chain couples TRBV5-1 to TRBJ2-1; 8 bases fit TRBD2. Per germline, CDR1 SGHRS and CDR2 YFSETQ. Unmatched junction bases numbered 7, after V lost 3 bases and J lost 5 bases. CDR3 length: 15 amino acids. In DNA form, the CDR3 reads TGCGCCAGCAGCTCCAGACTAGCGAACAACAATGAGCAGTTCTTC. Translated, it gives CASSSRLANNNEQFF.

The V and J genes are TRBV4-1 and TRBJ2-7; 7 bases agree with TRBD1. Trimming at V came to 3 bases and at J to 3 bases, leaving 5 bases not matched to a gene. CDR3 size: 14 residues. Germline CDR1 and CDR2: MGHRA and YSYEKL. The CDR3 loop reads CASSHSGQIYEQYF. CDR3 coding DNA: TGCGCCAGCAGCCATTCGGGACAGATCTACGAGCAGTACTTC.

In this sample, this clone turned up once. The chain carries TRBV9 and TRBJ2-7; D remains unclear. The CDR3 has 14 amino acids. Germline V gene sequence: CDR1 SGDLS, CDR2 YYNGEE. Trimming left V 6 bases short and J 0 bases short, with 13 bases between. The CDR3 DNA reads as TGTGCCAGCACCCTCGGAGTAGGCTCCTACGAGCAGTACTTC. Protein sequence: CASTLGVGSYEQYF.

The chain recombines TRBV5-4 with TRBJ2-3; unclear D gene. The CDR3 loop spans 13 amino acids. The V gene lost 0 bases and the J gene lost 2 bases, with 4 bases spanning the gap. Germline CDR1 and CDR2: SGHNT and YYREEE (reference sequence). The CDR3 DNA sequence: TGTGCCAGCAGCTTGGAGTTCACAGATACGCAGTATTTT. It encodes CASSLEFTDTQYF.

This chain joins TRBV6-4 and TRBJ2-3; TRBD2 agrees at 10 bases. V lost 0 bases and J lost 6; bases outside the gene matches: 6. The CDR3 loop spans 16 amino acids. CDR1 and CDR2 from the germline V gene are MRHNA and SNTAGT. The CDR3 region is CASSDSLSGGADTQYF. The CDR3 DNA follows: TGTGCCAGCAGTGACTCGCTCAGCGGGGGGGCCGATACGCAGTATTTT.

This chain joins TRBV13 and TRBJ1-1; 8 bases line up with TRBD1. V lost 5 bases and J lost 0; bases outside the gene matches: 2. Germline loops: CDR1 PRHDT, CDR2 FYEKMQ (reference sequence). There are 14 residues in the CDR3. The chain's CDR3 is CASSPDRVNTEAFF. As DNA, the CDR3 is TGTGCCAGCAGCCCGGACAGGGTGAACACTGAAGCTTTCTTT.

The chain has TRBV6-2 or TRBV6-3 and TRBJ1-2; no definite D call. CDR3 size: 15 residues. V lost 4 bases, J lost 1 base, and 13 bases lay in between. Germline lookup yields CDR1 MNHEY and CDR2 SVGEGT. CDR3 DNA: TGTGCCAGCAGTTTTAACAAGGACCTTAACTATGGCTACACCTTC. Translation: CASSFNKDLNYGYTF.

V usage is TRBV28 and J usage is TRBJ2-5, with 15 bases matching TRBD2. Trimming removed 5 bases from V and 1 base from J; junction bases left unmatched: 2. This CDR3 is 16 amino acids long. The germline gives CDR1 MDHEN, CDR2 SYDVKM. The CDR3 DNA follows: TGTGCCAGCAGTGGACTAGCGGGAGGGCGCCAAGAGACCCAGTACTTC. It translates to CASSGLAGGRQETQYF.

V usage is TRBV15 and J usage is TRBJ2-7; 12 bases are shared with TRBD2. Trimming cost V 2 bases and J 2 bases; bases outside gene matches: 1. CDR3 length: 15 residues. CDR1 and CDR2 (germline): LNHNV, YYDKDF (reference sequence). The chain's CDR3 is CATSRLAGGPYEQYF. DNA for the CDR3: TGTGCCACCAGCAGACTAGCGGGAGGGCCCTACGAGCAGTACTTC.

The CDR3 region has the DNA TGTGCCAGCTCAGCCCCGGGTGGGGATGAGCAGTTCTTC. Its protein product is CASSAPGGDEQFF. This chain links TRBV18 with TRBJ2-1; D is unclear. Trimming removed 5 bases from V and 8 bases from J, with 13 bases in between. Germline loops: CDR1 KGHSH, CDR2 LQKENI. The CDR3 sequence is 13 residues long.

The V gene is TRBV19, the J gene TRBJ2-1; D gene ambiguous. Germline V gene data show CDR1 as LNHDA and CDR2 as SQIVND (reference sequence). The length of the CDR3 is 12 residues. V was clipped by 5 bases and J by 7 bases, with 9 bases between them. The CDR3 DNA reads as TGTGCCAGTAGTGGTAGCTGGAATGAGCAGTTCTTC. Protein: CASSGSWNEQFF. Combining the CDR3 with reference TRBV19 and TRBJ2-1 gives the whole variable domain DGGITQSPKYLFRKEGQNVTLSCEQNLNHDAMYWYRQDPGQGLRLIYYSQIVNDFQKGDIAEGYSVSREKKESFPLTVTSAQKNPTAFYLCASSGSWNEQFFGPGTRLTVL.

The CDR3 DNA sequence: TGTGCCTGGAGAAGGGACAGACCCTATGGCTACACCTTC. Translation: CAWRRDRPYGYTF. The gene calls are TRBV30 and TRBJ1-2, with 7 bases fitting TRBD1. Looked up from germline, CDR1 is GTSNPN and CDR2 is SVGIG (reference sequence). This CDR3 has 13 amino acids. V gave up 3 bases and J gave up 4 bases; unmatched junction bases: 5. Based on the CDR3 plus reference TRBV30 and TRBJ1-2, the full variable domain is SQTIHQWPATLVQPVGSPLSLECTVEGTSNPNLYWYRQAAGRGLQLLFYSVGIGQISSEVPQNLSASRPQDRQFILSSKKLLLSDSGFYLCAWRRDRPYGYTFGSGTRLTVV.

This clone was counted once. The chain joins TRBV7-9 to TRBJ2-7, with D possibly being TRBD1 (6 bases). Germline CDR1 reads SEHNR; CDR2 reads FQNEAQ (reference sequence). The CDR3 has 13 amino acids. Deletions cut 1 base from V and 6 bases from J, with 10 bases between. The CDR3 is CASSLGTAGEQYF. In DNA form, the CDR3 reads TGTGCCAGCAGCTTAGGGACAGCTGGCGAGCAGTACTTC.

The rearrangement links TRBV12-3 or TRBV12-4 to TRBJ1-1, with TRBD1 matching 9 bases. The ends lost 11 bases at V and 5 bases at J; junction bases unmatched: 6. The CDR3 has 12 residues. CDR3 coding DNA: TGTGCCGGGGGACAGGGTATGACTGAAGCTTTCTTT. Translation: CAGGQGMTEAFF.

The chain is built from TRBV30 and TRBJ2-5; 11 positions agree with TRBD2. Germline CDR1 GTSNPN, CDR2 SVGIG (reference sequence). The CDR3 extends over 15 amino acids. Germline trimming cut 1 base from V and 5 bases from J; bases unmatched to any gene: 6. CDR3 region: CAWSAGLAGTETQYF. CDR3 nucleotides: TGTGCCTGGAGTGCTGGACTAGCGGGTACTGAGACCCAGTACTTC. The full variable domain, in which reference TRBV30 and TRBJ2-5 provide the parts outside the CDR3, is SQTIHQWPATLVQPVGSPLSLECTVEGTSNPNLYWYRQAAGRGLQLLFYSVGIGQISSEVPQNLSASRPQDRQFILSSKKLLLSDSGFYLCAWSAGLAGTETQYFGPGTRLLVL.

This chain connects TRBV3-1 (or the pseudogene TRBV3-2) to TRBJ1-5; no firm D call. V was pared by 8 bases and J by 6 bases, with 11 bases between. The germline CDR1 and CDR2 sequences are LGHDT and YNNKEL (reference sequence). The CDR3 sequence is 12 residues long. The CDR3 sequence is CASSKLGQPQHF. DNA for the CDR3: TGTGCCAGCTCTAAGCTGGGTCAGCCCCAGCATTTT.